The 21 T cell receptor beta chains in this list originate from one sample, sequenced in a study of molecular identifiers for immune sequencing clone quantification. In TCRdb, the PCR reads were re-called with MiXCR into one record per CDR3 protein. Of 90,000 or so distinct CDR3 sequences listed, 21% were seen once; the top ten hold around 1%. Input material: naive CD8+ T cells from blood, with Jurkat cell RNA spiked in. As for subset: FACS-sorted CD8+CD4-CCR7+CD45RA+ naive T cells. All receptors derive from a human donor in good health. Some libraries in this study had Jurkat cell RNA spiked in.

This clonotype came up many times. This chain links TRBV7-9 with TRBJ1-4; tentative D call: TRBD1 (5 bases). This CDR3 has 14 amino acids. Germline CDR1 SEHNR, CDR2 FQNEAQ (reference sequence). V was shortened by 6 bases and J by 8 bases, with 16 bases between the two germline ends. The CDR3 DNA reads TGTGCCAGCAGGACCGGGACGGGGGAGGAAAAACTGTTTTTT. Encoded protein: CASRTGTGEEKLFF.

This clonotype appeared many times. This chain connects TRBV7-9 to TRBJ1-1, with no clear D. The CDR3 is 14 residues long. V was pared by 5 bases and J by 5 bases, with 15 bases between. From germline, CDR1 is SEHNR and CDR2 FQNEAQ (reference sequence). CDR3 protein: CASSPTLLDTEAFF. The DNA of the CDR3 is TGTGCCAGCAGCCCGACTCTTCTGGATACTGAAGCTTTCTTT.

The sample holds many counts of this clonotype. The rearrangement joins TRBV6-6 to TRBJ2-3, with 9 bases aligning to TRBD2. This CDR3 region has 21 residues. CDR1 is MNHNY and CDR2 is SVGAGI in the germline V gene (reference sequence). Trimming cost V 3 bases and J 2 bases; bases outside gene matches: 21. The CDR3, as DNA: TGTGCCAGCAGTTATCGCGGTGATGAGACTAGCGGAGGGCGGGACACAGATACGCAGTATTTT. This encodes CASSYRGDETSGGRDTDTQYF.

This clonotype appeared many times. The V call is TRBV7-9, the J call TRBJ2-7, with 9 bases identical to TRBD1. This CDR3 region has 15 residues. In germline, CDR1 is SEHNR, CDR2 FQNEAQ (reference sequence). Losses at the gene ends were 6 bases for V and 4 bases for J; bases not matched to a gene: 10. The CDR3 spells CASSPFGTGTYEQYF. The CDR3 DNA follows: TGTGCCAGCAGTCCGTTCGGGACAGGGACGTACGAGCAGTACTTC.

This clonotype occurred many times. The V gene is TRBV27, the J gene TRBJ2-7; 14 bases match TRBD2. The V gene's germline CDR1 is MNHEY and CDR2 SMNVEV (reference sequence). The ends lost 7 bases at V and 4 bases at J; junction bases unmatched: 3. The CDR3 length is 14 residues. The CDR3 reads CASTRLAGGYEQYF. The CDR3 DNA follows: TGTGCCAGCACCCGACTAGCGGGAGGGTACGAGCAGTACTTC.

In its sample, this clonotype was seen a few times. A much larger clone sits a single nucleotide away, making a read error possible. The gene calls are TRBV4-2 and TRBJ2-7; D possibly corresponds to TRBD2 (5 bases). Germline V gene lookup returns CDR1 LGHNA and CDR2 YNFKEQ. The length of the CDR3 is 15 residues. The CDR3 DNA is TGTGTCAGCAGCCCTCGGGATGCGAGCTCCTACGAGCAGTACTTC. It yields the protein CVSSPRDASSYEQYF.

This clonotype was recorded a few times. A much larger clone sits a single nucleotide away, making a read error possible. The gene calls are TRBV14 and TRBJ2-5; 12 nucleotides line up with TRBD2. With 0 bases clipped from V and 5 bases from J, the junction kept 7 bases outside the gene matches. This CDR3 comprises 17 residues. Per the germline V gene, CDR1 is SGHDN and CDR2 is FVKESK. The CDR3 region is CASSQDRLAGVSETQYF. Written as DNA, the CDR3 is TGTGCCAGCAGCCAAGACCGACTAGCGGGAGTGTCTGAGACCCAGTACTTC.

This chain uses TRBV19 with TRBJ2-7; D perhaps matches TRBD1 (5 bases). V was cut by 5 bases and J by 0 bases, with 11 bases left in between. Germline CDR1 LNHDA, CDR2 SQIVND (reference sequence). CDR3 length equals 14 residues. The CDR3 DNA reads as TGTGCCAGTAGTCAGGACACGAGCTCCTACGAGCAGTACTTC. Translating gives CASSQDTSSYEQYF.

The rearrangement links TRBV4-3 to TRBJ1-1; a weak D match, TRBD1 (6 bases). The length of the CDR3 is 16 residues. The germline V gene has CDR1 LGHNA and CDR2 YSLEER. V dropped 0 bases and J dropped 1 base, with 12 bases sitting between them. CDR3 loop: CASSQDPGTRNTEAFF. The CDR3 DNA sequence: TGCGCCAGCAGCCAAGACCCCGGGACACGGAACACTGAAGCTTTCTTT.

As concerns this clonotype: One end of the junction does not line up with germline, which may come from a read error. The chain is built from TRBV2 and TRBJ1-6, with a tentative D call TRBD1 (6 bases). The CDR3 has 15 residues. Germline CDR1 SNHLY, CDR2 FYNNEI. CDR3 loop: CASSAGGTYNSPPHF. The DNA for the CDR3 is TGTGCCAGCAGTGCGGGGGGCACCTATAATTCACCCCCCCACTTT.

A note on this clonotype: This may be a read error, as it is one base from a much larger clone. The rearrangement uses TRBV27 and TRBJ2-2; 7 nucleotides agree with TRBD2. The CDR3 runs 18 residues. Germline CDR1 is MNHEY and CDR2 is SMNVEV (reference sequence). CDR3 sequence: CASRLYGGSVLGTGELFF. Here the CDR3 DNA reads TGTGCCAGCAGGTTATATGGCGGGAGTGTGTTAGGAACCGGGGAGCTGTTTTTT.

This chain joins TRBV19 and TRBJ2-2; 9 bases are a match to TRBD1. CDR1 is LNHDA and CDR2 is SQIVND in the germline V gene (reference sequence). Trimming took 7 bases from V and 6 from J; bases not matched to a gene: 9. CDR3 size: 15 residues. In DNA, the CDR3 is TGTGCCAGTAACACCGGGACAGGGTCTCCCGGGGAGCTGTTTTTT. Translated, it gives CASNTGTGSPGELFF.

Details on this clonotype: One base away lies a much larger clone, so this may be a sequencing read error. Here the CDR3 DNA reads TGCAGCGTCCAGACTGACTACGGGCAGTACTTC. This translates into CSVQTDYGQYF. V gene TRBV29-1 combines with J gene TRBJ2-7, with D possibly being TRBD2 (5 bases). The germline gives CDR1 SQVTM, CDR2 ANQGSEA. The CDR3 extends over 11 amino acids.

This clonotype was counted between two and nine times. A single base separates this from a much larger clone, so it may be a read error. The chain carries TRBV30 and TRBJ1-1; D is undetermined. The CDR3 is 12 amino acids. Germline V gene data show CDR1 as GTSNPN and CDR2 as SVGIG (reference sequence). The CDR3 bases are TGTGCCTGGACAGAGGAGTCCACTGAAGCTCTCTTT. Protein sequence: CAWTEESTEALF.

This clonotype was observed at least ten times. This chain uses TRBV5-4 with TRBJ2-3; 10 bases map to TRBD2. This CDR3 contains 15 residues. V shed 4 bases, J shed 2 bases, and the junction held 4 bases outside the gene matches. In germline, CDR1 is SGHNT, CDR2 YYREEE (reference sequence). The CDR3 nucleotides read TGTGCCAGCAGCGTTAGCGGGGGGCCCACAGATACGCAGTATTTT. It is translated as CASSVSGGPTDTQYF. Together with reference TRBV5-4 and TRBJ2-3, the CDR3 gives the full variable domain: ETGVTQSPTHLIKTRGQQVTLRCSSQSGHNTVSWYQQALGQGPQFIFQYYREEENGRGNFPPRFSGLQFPNYSSELNVNALELDDSALYLCASSVSGGPTDTQYFGPGTRLTVL.

This clonotype has a count of ten or more. The rearrangement joins TRBV10-2 to TRBJ2-3, with unresolved D. The CDR3 sequence is 13 residues long. Germline CDR1 WSHSY, CDR2 SAAADI. V lost 4 bases and J 2 bases, leaving 7 bases between the germline ends. As DNA, the CDR3 is TGCGCCAGCAGTGCTAGGGTCACAGATACGCAGTATTTT. Translating gives CASSARVTDTQYF.

In the case of this clonotype: One junction end disagrees with the germline gene, perhaps due to a read error. The chain couples TRBV19 to TRBJ1-1, with 8 positions matching TRBD1. There are 15 residues in the CDR3. Germline CDR1 LNHDA, CDR2 SQIVND (reference sequence). The CDR3 sequence is CASSRGTGWDTEASF. CDR3 DNA: TGTGCCAGTAGTAGGGGGACAGGTTGGGACACTGAAGCTTCCTTT.

This clonotype was observed many times. V gene TRBV4-3 combines with J gene TRBJ2-3; TRBD1 matches 8 bases. CDR1 is LGHNA, CDR2 YSLEER, per germline. This CDR3 spans 16 amino acids. The trim removed 1 base at V and 2 bases at J, leaving 5 bases unmatched. Here the CDR3 DNA reads TGCGCCAGCAGCCAAGGAGGGACAGGCCTCACAGATACGCAGTATTTT. This sequence encodes CASSQGGTGLTDTQYF.

This clonotype showed up just a few times. This rearrangement joins TRBV29-1 to TRBJ2-7; D perhaps matches TRBD2 (5 bases). The CDR3 is 12 residues long. V lost 4 bases and J lost 4, with 11 bases in between. The germline V gene has CDR1 SQVTM and CDR2 ANQGSEA. CDR3 DNA: TGCAGCGTTGGTGAGGGCCAATACGAGCAGTACTTC. It codes for CSVGEGQYEQYF.

This clonotype was seen repeatedly, ten times or more. The chain joins TRBV11-2 to TRBJ2-4; TRBD1 matches 7 bases. Germline CDR1 reads SGHAT; CDR2 reads FQNNGV. V lost 5 bases, J lost 7 bases, and 14 bases stayed unmatched. The CDR3 loop spans 16 amino acids. The CDR3 reads CASSPWDSDRYNIQYF. The CDR3 bases are TGTGCCAGCAGCCCATGGGACAGCGACCGGTATAACATTCAGTACTTC.

Ten or more counts support this clonotype. This sequence joins TRBV2 and TRBJ2-3, with 9 nucleotides matching TRBD2. This CDR3 region has 16 residues. Looked up from germline, CDR1 is SNHLY and CDR2 is FYNNEI. The J segment lost 1 base and the V segment lost 3 bases, leaving 5 bases of the junction unmatched. CDR3 in amino acids: CASSDEAGGGTDTQYF. DNA for the CDR3: TGTGCCAGCAGTGACGAAGCGGGAGGAGGCACAGATACGCAGTATTTT.